This T cell receptor beta chain appears in the sequencing data of a study of blood T cells in healthy people across ages. Each donor had around 9.2 milliliters of peripheral blood drawn. This clonotype was observed a few times. This CDR3 comprises 14 residues. CDR1 and CDR2 from the germline V gene are SGHTA and FQGNSA. J lost 6 bases, V lost 6 bases, and 7 bases had no gene match. Alongside a J-beta primer mix, a sample-barcoded 5' primer served in a second PCR lasting about 7 to 11 cycles. TCRdb reprocessed the 5' RACE reads with MiXCR, giving one entry per CDR3 protein. The sample lists some 780,000 distinct CDR3 sequences, just over 55% occurring once.

The sample taken for sequencing was blood. The chain couples TRBV7-2 to TRBJ2-1; TRBD1 agrees at 8 bases. The receptor was derived from a man aged 35-49 years in good health. CDR3 in DNA: TGTGCCAGCAGTCAGGACAGGGAATCCAATGAGCAGTTCTTC. Translating it yields CASSQDRESNEQFF.